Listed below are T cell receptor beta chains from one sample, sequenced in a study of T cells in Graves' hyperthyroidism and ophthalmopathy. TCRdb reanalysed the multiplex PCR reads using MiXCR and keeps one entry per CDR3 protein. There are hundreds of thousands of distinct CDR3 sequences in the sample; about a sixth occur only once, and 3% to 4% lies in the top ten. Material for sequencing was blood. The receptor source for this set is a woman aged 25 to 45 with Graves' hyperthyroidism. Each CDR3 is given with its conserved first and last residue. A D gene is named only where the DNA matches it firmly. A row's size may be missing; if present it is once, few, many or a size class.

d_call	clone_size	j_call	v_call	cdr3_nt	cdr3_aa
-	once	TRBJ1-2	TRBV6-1	TGTGCCAGCGGGAAAAGAGCTAACTATGGCGACACCTTC	CASGKRANYGDTF
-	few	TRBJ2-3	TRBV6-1	TGTGCCAGCAGATCTCGGGGCCCAACAGATACGCAGTATTTT	CASRSRGPTDTQYF
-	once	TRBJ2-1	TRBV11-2	TGTGCCAGCAGCTTAGATCGGAGGGACAATGAGCAGTTCTTC	CASSLDRRDNEQFF
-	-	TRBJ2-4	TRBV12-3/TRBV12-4	TGTGCCAGCAGTTTAGGCAAAAACATTCAGTACTTC	CASSLGKNIQYF
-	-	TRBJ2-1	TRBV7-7	TGTGCTAGCAGCTTAGATGGTGACTATGAGCAGTTCTTC	CASSLDGDYEQFF
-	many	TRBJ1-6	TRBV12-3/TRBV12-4	TGTGCCAGCAGTCTAAATTATAATTCACCCCTCCACTTT	CASSLNYNSPLHF
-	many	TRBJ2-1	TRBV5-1	TGCGCCAGCGGTGCTGCCGGGAGCTATGAGCAGTTCTTC	CASGAAGSYEQFF
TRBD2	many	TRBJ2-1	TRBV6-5	TGTGCCAGCAGTTTCGGACTAGCGGGAGGCCCCTTTGGGGATGAGCAGTTCTTC	CASSFGLAGGPFGDEQFF
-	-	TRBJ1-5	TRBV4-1	TGCGCCAGCAGCCAAGCGGTGACCAATCAGCCCCAGCATTTT	CASSQAVTNQPQHF
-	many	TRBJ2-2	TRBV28	TGTGCCAGCAGTTTTTTAAAGAACACCGGGGAGCTGTTTTTT	CASSFLKNTGELFF
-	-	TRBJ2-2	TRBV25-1	TGTGCCAGCAGTAGGAGGGGAAATGCGAACACCGGGGAGCTGTTTTTT	CASSRRGNANTGELFF
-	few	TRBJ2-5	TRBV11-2	TGTGCCAGCAGGAAACCGGGACTGAAGCAAGAGACCCAGTACTTC	CASRKPGLKQETQYF
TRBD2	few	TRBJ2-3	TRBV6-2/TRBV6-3	TGTGCCAGCAGTGAGACTAGCGGGAGCCCTAGGGACACAGATACGCAGTATTTT	CASSETSGSPRDTDTQYF
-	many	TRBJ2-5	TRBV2	TGTGCCAGCAGACCCCCTACCCAAGAGACCCAGTACTTC	CASRPPTQETQYF
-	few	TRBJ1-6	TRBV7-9	TGTGCCAGCAGCTTAGTGATGGGGACGGCTGCTAATTCACCCCTCCACTTT	CASSLVMGTAANSPLHF
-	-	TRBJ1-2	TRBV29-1	TGCAGCGTTGAAGAAGACCAGGGGTTGAGCGATGGCTACACCTTC	CSVEEDQGLSDGYTF
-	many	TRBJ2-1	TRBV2	TGTGCCAGTAGACAGGTTTCTGAGCAGTTCTTC	CASRQVSEQFF
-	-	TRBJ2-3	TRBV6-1	TGTGCCAGCGGGGGACTCCCCCTCAATACGCAGTATTTT	CASGGLPLNTQYF
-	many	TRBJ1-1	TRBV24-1	TGTGCCACCAGTGGCAGGGTGGGCACTGAAGCTTTCTTT	CATSGRVGTEAFF
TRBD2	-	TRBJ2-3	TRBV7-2	TGTGCCAGCAGCCAAGCAGACGGGACTAGCGGGGCGGGGAGCGATACGCAGTATTTT	CASSQADGTSGAGSDTQYF
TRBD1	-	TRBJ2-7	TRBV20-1	TGCAGTGCACGACCAGGGGGTCTTCAATCCTACGAGCAGTACTTC	CSARPGGLQSYEQYF
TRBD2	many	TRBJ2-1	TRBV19	TGTGCCAGTAGTCCGAGCTCCGGGACTAGCGGGAGAGGTGAGCAGTTCTTC	CASSPSSGTSGRGEQFF
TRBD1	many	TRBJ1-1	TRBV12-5	TGTGCTAGTGGTTTGGTCAACAGGGGGCTTTATTTCTTGAACACTGAAGCTTTCTTT	CASGLVNRGLYFLNTEAFF
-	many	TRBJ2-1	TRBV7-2	TGTGCCAGCAGCTTAGTACTGATCTCCTACAATGAGCAGTTCTTC	CASSLVLISYNEQFF
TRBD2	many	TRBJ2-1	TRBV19	TGTGCCAGTAGTGTACTAGCGGTAGGCAATGAGCAGTTCTTC	CASSVLAVGNEQFF
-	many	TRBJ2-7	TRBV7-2	TGTGCCAGCAGCTTAGATGGGGGATTGGACTACGAGCAGTACTTC	CASSLDGGLDYEQYF
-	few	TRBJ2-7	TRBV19	TGTGCCAGTAGTAGTGGGGGCCACATCACCTACGAGCAGTACTTC	CASSSGGHITYEQYF
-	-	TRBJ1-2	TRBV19	TGTGCCAGTAGTGTAGGAGTATTCTATGGCTACACCTTC	CASSVGVFYGYTF
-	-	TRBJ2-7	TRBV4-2	TGTGCCAGCAGCCAAGCCGAAATTTCCTACGAGCAGTACTTC	CASSQAEISYEQYF